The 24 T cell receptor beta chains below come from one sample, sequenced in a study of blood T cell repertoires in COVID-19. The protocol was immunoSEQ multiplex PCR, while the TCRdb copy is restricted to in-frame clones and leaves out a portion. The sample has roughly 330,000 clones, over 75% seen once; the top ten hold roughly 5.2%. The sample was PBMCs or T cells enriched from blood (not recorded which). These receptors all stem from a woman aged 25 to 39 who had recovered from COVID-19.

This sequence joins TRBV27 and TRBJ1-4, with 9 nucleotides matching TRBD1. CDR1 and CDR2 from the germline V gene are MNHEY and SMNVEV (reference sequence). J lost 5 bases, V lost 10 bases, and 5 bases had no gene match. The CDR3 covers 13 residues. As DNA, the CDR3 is TGTGCCACCACAGGGGGCGCGAATGAAAAACTGTTTTTT. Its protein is CATTGGANEKLFF.

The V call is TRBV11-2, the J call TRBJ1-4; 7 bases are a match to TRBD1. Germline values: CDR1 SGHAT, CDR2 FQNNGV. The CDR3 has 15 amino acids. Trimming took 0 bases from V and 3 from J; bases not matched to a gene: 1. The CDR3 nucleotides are TGTGCCAGCAGCTTAGACGGACAGGCTAATGAAAAACTGTTTTTT. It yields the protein CASSLDGQANEKLFF.

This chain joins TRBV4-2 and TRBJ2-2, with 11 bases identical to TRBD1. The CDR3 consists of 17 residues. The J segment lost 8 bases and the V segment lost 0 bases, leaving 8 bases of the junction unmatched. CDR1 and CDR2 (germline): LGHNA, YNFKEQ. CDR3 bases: TGTGCCAGCAGCCAAGATCACGGGACAGGGGGTTTTGGGGAGCTGTTTTTT. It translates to CASSQDHGTGGFGELFF.

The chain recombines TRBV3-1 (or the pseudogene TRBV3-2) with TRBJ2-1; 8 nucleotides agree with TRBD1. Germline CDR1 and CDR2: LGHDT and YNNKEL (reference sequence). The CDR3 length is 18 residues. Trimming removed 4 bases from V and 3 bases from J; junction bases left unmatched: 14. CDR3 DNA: TGTGCCAGCAGCCTAAGCCCGACTAGACAGGGGTTCTACAATGAGCAGTTCTTC. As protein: CASSLSPTRQGFYNEQFF.

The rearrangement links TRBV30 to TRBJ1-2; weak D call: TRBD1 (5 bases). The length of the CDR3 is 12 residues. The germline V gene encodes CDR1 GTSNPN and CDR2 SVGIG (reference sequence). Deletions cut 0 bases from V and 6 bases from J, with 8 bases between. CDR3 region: CAWSVWGDGYTF. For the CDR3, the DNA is TGTGCCTGGAGTGTATGGGGGGATGGCTACACCTTC.

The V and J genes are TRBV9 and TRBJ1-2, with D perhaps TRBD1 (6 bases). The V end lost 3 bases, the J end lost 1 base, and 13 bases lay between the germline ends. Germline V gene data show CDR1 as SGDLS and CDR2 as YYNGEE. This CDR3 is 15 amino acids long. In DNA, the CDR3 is TGTGCCAGCAGCGCCACGTTACAGGGTAACTATGGCTACACCTTC. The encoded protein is CASSATLQGNYGYTF.

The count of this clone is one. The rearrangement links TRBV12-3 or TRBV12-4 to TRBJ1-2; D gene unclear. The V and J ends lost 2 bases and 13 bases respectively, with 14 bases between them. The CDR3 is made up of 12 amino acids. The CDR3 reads CASSLSARRATF. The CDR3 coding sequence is TGTGCCAGCAGTTTAAGCGCGAGGAGGGCCACCTTC.

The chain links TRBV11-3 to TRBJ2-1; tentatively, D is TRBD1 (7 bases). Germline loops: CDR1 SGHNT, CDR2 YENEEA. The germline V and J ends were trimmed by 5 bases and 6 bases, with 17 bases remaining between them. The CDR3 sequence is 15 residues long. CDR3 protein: CASSAQGGPFNEQFF. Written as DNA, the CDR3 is TGTGCCAGCAGCGCGCAGGGGGGACCTTTCAATGAGCAGTTCTTC. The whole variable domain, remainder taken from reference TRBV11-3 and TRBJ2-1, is EAGVVQSPRYKIIEKKQPVAFWCNPISGHNTLYWYLQNLGQGPELLIRYENEEAVDDSQLPKDRFSAERLKGVDSTLKIQPAELGDSAVYLCASSAQGGPFNEQFFGPGTRLTVL.

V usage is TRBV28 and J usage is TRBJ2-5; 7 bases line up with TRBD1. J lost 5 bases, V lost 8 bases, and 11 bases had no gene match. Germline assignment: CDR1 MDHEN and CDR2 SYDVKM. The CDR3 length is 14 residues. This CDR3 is CASSGQVLRETQYF. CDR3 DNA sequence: TGTGCCAGCTCCGGACAGGTGCTGCGGGAGACCCAGTACTTC.

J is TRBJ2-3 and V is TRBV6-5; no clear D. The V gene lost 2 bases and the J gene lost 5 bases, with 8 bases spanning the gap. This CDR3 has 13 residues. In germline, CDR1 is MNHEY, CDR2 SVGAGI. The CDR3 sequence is CASSYLVGDTQYF. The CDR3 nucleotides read TGTGCCAGCAGTTACCTGGTCGGAGATACGCAGTATTTT.

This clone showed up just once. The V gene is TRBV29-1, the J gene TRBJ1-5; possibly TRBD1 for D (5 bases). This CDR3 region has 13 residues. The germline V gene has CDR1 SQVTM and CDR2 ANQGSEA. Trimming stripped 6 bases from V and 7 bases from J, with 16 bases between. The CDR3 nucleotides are TGCAGCGTCTCTCTGGGGGGGGAGCAGCCCCAGCATTTT. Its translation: CSVSLGGEQPQHF.

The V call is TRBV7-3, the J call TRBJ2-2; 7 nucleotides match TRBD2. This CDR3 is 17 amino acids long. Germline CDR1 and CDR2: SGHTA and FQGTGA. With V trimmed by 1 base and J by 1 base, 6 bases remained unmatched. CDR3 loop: CASSLSGASGNTGELFF. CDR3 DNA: TGTGCCAGCAGCTTAAGCGGAGCTAGCGGGAACACCGGGGAGCTGTTTTTT.

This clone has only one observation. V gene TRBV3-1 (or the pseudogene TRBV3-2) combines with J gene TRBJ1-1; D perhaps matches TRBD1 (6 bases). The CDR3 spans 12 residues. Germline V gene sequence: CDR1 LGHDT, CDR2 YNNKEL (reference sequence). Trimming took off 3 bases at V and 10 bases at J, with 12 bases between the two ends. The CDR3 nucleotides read TGTGCCAGCAGCCACCGAGGCAGGGGAGCTTTCTTT. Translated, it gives CASSHRGRGAFF.

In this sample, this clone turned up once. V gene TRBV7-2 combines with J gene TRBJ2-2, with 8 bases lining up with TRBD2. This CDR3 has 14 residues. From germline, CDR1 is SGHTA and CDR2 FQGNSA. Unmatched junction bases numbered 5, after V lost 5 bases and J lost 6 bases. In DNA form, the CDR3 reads TGTGCCAGCAGCACCGGACTAGCTCCCGGGGAGCTGTTTTTT. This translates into CASSTGLAPGELFF. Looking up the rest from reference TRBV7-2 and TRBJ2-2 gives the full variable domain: GAGVSQSPSNKVTEKGKDVELRCDPISGHTALYWYRQSLGQGLEFLIYFQGNSAPDKSGLPSDRFSAERTGGSVSTLTIQRTQQEDSAVYLCASSTGLAPGELFFGEGSRLTVL.

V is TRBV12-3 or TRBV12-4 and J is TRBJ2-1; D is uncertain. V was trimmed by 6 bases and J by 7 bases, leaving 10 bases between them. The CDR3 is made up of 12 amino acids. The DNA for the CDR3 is TGTGCCAGCAGCCGGCAGACTAATGAGCAGTTCTTC. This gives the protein CASSRQTNEQFF.

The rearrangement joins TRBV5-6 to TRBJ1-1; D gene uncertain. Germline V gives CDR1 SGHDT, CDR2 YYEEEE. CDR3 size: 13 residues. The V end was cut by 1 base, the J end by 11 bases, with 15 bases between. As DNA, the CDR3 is TGTGCCAGCAGCTTGCAGGCGAGTGATTCGGCTTTCTTT. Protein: CASSLQASDSAFF. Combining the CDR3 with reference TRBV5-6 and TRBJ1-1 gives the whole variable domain DAGVTQSPTHLIKTRGQQVTLRCSPKSGHDTVSWYQQALGQGPQFIFQYYEEEERQRGNFPDRFSGHQFPNYSSELNVNALLLGDSALYLCASSLQASDSAFFGQGTRLTVV.

The CDR3 loop is CASSPLVGAYYGYTF. The CDR3 nucleotides read TGTGCCAGCTCACCCCTGGTGGGGGCTTACTATGGCTACACCTTC. The V call is TRBV18, the J call TRBJ1-2; D is perhaps TRBD1 (6 bases). Trimming took 3 bases from V and 3 from J, leaving 14 bases between them. The V gene's germline CDR1 is KGHSH and CDR2 LQKENI. The CDR3 loop spans 15 amino acids.

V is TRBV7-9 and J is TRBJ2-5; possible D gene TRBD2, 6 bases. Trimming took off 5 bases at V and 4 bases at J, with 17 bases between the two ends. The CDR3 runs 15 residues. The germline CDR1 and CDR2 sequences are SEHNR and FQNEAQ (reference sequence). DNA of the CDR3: TGTGCCAGCAGCCTCCGCGGGGAGGTCGGAGAGACCCAGTACTTC. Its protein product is CASSLRGEVGETQYF.

CDR3 DNA: TGCGCCAGCAGCCAAGCATGGGGGGACGAGACCCAGTACTTC. Protein sequence: CASSQAWGDETQYF. This sequence joins TRBV4-3 and TRBJ2-5; D possibly corresponds to TRBD2 (6 bases). Germline CDR1 is LGHNA and CDR2 is YSLEER. V lost 1 base and J lost 5, with 11 bases in between. CDR3 length: 14 residues.

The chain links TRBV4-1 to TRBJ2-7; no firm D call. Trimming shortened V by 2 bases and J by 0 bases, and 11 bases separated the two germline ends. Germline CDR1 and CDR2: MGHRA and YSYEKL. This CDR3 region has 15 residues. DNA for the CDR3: TGCGCCAGCAGCCAACAAAGACTGAGCTCCTACGAGCAGTACTTC. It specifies CASSQQRLSSYEQYF.

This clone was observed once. The CDR3 loop is CASSRDRLSYEQYF. DNA of the CDR3: TGCGCCAGCAGCCGGGACAGGCTTTCCTACGAGCAGTACTTC. The rearrangement uses TRBV10-1 and TRBJ2-7, with 8 bases that match TRBD1. This CDR3 is built from 14 residues. Germline CDR1 is WNHNN and CDR2 is SYGVQD (reference sequence). V shed 6 bases, J shed 1 base, and the junction held 5 bases outside the gene matches.

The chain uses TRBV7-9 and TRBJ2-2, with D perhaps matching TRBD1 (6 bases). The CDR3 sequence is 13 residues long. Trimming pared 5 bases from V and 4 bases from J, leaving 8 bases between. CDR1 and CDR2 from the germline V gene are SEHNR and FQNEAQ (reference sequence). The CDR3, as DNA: TGTGCCAGCAGCACACAGGGCACCGGGGAGCTGTTTTTT. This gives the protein CASSTQGTGELFF.

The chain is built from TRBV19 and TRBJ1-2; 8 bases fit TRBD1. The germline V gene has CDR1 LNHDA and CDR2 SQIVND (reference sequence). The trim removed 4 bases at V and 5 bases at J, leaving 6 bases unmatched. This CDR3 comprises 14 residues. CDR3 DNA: TGTGCCAGTAGTACTCCAGGGGGCAGGTATGGCTACACCTTC. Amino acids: CASSTPGGRYGYTF.

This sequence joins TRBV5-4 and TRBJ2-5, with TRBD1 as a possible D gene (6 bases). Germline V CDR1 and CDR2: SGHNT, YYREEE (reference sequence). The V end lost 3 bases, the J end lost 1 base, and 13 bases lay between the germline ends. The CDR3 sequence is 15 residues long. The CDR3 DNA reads TGTGCCAGCAGCTCCAGGACAGAGTTCCAAGAGACCCAGTACTTC. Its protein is CASSSRTEFQETQYF.